This T cell receptor (beta chain) stems from a study of human T cells and chemical hapten exposure. Study in general: Patch tests put 0.01% DPC on the upper back, read at 6 days. Small volume differences among pooled libraries mainly caused per-sample TCR yield variation.

Library construction involved attaching unique molecular identifiers to individual cDNA molecules, which allowed quantitative, reproducible TCR counting. TCRdb used MiXCR to reprocess the RACE reads, holding one entry per CDR3 protein. The sample holds 300,000 to 400,000 distinct CDR3 sequences, under 8% seen once. The time point: patch test 1, 2 weeks after DPC sensitization. Treatment noted: therapeutic diphenylcyclopropenone sensitization with weekly scalp DPC. Participating donors were patients with alopecia, aged 18 to 70 years, considered appropriate candidates for DPC. Germline assignment: CDR1 MNHEY and CDR2 SVGAGI. CDR3 length: 12 residues. Between the trimmed V and J ends, which lost 6 bases and 4 bases, there was a span of 9 bases.

This clonotype was obtained from a woman between 18 and 29 years old with alopecia areata. Some clones in this sample may be carry-over from other donors' samples. Specimen: whole blood, collected in connection with sensitization to the hapten diphenylcyclopropenone (DPC). The gene calls are TRBV6-5 and TRBJ1-1; no clear D gene. DNA of the CDR3: TGTGCCAGCAGCCCGGCAGGCACTGAAGCTTTCTTT. Residues: CASSPAGTEAFF.